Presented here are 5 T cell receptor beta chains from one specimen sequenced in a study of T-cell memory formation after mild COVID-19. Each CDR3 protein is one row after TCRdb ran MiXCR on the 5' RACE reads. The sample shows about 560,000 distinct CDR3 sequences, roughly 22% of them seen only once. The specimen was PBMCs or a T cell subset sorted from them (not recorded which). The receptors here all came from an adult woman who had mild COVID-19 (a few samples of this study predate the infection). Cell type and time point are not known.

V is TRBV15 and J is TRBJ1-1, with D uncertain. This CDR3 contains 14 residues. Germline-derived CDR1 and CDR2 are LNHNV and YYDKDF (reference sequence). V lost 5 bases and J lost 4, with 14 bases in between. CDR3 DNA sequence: TGTGCCACCAGCGGTGAGGAGTCGGGCACTGAAGCTTTCTTT. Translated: CATSGEESGTEAFF.

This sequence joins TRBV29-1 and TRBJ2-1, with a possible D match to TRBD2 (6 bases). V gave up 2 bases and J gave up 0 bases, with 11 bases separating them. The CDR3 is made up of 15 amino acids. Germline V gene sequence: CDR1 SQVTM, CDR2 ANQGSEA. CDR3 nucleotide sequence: TGCAGCGTTGAAAGCGGACTAAGCTCCTACAATGAGCAGTTCTTC. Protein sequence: CSVESGLSSYNEQFF.

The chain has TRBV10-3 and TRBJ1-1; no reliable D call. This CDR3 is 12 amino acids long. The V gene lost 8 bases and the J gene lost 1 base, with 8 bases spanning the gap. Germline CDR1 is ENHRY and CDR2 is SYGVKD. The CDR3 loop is CAIGRENTEAFF. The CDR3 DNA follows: TGTGCCATCGGACGGGAGAACACTGAAGCTTTCTTT.

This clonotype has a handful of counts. CDR3 loop: CASSLYSRQDQETQYF. The CDR3 nucleotides read TGTGCCAGCTCACTTTACAGCAGACAAGACCAAGAGACCCAGTACTTC. J is TRBJ2-5 and V is TRBV18; D gene ambiguous. This CDR3 is 16 amino acids long. Trimming left V 4 bases short and J 0 bases short, with 15 bases between. Germline V lookup: CDR1 KGHSH, CDR2 LQKENI.

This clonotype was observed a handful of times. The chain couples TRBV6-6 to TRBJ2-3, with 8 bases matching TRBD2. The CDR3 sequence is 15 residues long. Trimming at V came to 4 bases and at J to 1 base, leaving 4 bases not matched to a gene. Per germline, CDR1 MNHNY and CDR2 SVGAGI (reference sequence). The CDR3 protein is CASSSSSGRTDTQYF. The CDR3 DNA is TGTGCCAGCAGTTCGTCTAGCGGGCGCACAGATACGCAGTATTTT.